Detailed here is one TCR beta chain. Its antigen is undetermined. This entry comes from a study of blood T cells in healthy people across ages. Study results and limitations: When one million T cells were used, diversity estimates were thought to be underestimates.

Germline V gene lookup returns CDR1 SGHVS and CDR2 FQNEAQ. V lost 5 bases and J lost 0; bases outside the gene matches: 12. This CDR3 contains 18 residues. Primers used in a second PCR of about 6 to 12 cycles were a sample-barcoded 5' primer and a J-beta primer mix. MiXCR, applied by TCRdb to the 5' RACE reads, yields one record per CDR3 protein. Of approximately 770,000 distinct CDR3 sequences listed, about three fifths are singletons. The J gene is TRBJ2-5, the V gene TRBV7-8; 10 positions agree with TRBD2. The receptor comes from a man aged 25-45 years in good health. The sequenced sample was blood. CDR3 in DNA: TGTGCCAGCAGCCAACCTTCTAGCGGGAGATTTTACCAAGAGACCCAGTACTTC. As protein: CASSQPSSGRFYQETQYF.